This T cell receptor (beta chain) was profiled in a study of T-cell memory formation after mild COVID-19. About the research overall: TCR clusters showed largely donor specificity.

One entry per CDR3 protein, called by TCRdb with MiXCR from the 5' RACE reads. The repertoire holds almost 550,000 distinct CDR3 sequences, with roughly 20% as singletons. From germline, CDR1 is SGHTS and CDR2 YDEGEE. The length of the CDR3 is 18 residues. V trimming: 3 bases; J trimming: 2 bases; junction bases outside the gene matches: 13. General study points: Researchers report contracting CD4+ clones mostly in CM and EM, with CD8+ clones in EMRA. Pre-infection memory showed some responding clones, and this suggested that cross-reactive memory joined. Day 15 to 85 contracting clones showed balanced CD4/CD8; later expanders leaned CD4+.

Concerning this clonotype: Its antigen is still unknown.

The chain combines TRBV5-8 with TRBJ2-3, with 9 nucleotides matching TRBD1. This clonotype was sampled from an adult woman who had mild COVID-19 (a few samples of this study predate the infection). Cell type and time point are not known. The sample consisted of PBMCs or a T cell subset sorted from them (not recorded which). The CDR3 is CASSSTGGWGWDTDTQYF. For the CDR3, the DNA is TGTGCCAGCAGCTCAACAGGGGGCTGGGGGTGGGACACAGATACGCAGTATTTT.